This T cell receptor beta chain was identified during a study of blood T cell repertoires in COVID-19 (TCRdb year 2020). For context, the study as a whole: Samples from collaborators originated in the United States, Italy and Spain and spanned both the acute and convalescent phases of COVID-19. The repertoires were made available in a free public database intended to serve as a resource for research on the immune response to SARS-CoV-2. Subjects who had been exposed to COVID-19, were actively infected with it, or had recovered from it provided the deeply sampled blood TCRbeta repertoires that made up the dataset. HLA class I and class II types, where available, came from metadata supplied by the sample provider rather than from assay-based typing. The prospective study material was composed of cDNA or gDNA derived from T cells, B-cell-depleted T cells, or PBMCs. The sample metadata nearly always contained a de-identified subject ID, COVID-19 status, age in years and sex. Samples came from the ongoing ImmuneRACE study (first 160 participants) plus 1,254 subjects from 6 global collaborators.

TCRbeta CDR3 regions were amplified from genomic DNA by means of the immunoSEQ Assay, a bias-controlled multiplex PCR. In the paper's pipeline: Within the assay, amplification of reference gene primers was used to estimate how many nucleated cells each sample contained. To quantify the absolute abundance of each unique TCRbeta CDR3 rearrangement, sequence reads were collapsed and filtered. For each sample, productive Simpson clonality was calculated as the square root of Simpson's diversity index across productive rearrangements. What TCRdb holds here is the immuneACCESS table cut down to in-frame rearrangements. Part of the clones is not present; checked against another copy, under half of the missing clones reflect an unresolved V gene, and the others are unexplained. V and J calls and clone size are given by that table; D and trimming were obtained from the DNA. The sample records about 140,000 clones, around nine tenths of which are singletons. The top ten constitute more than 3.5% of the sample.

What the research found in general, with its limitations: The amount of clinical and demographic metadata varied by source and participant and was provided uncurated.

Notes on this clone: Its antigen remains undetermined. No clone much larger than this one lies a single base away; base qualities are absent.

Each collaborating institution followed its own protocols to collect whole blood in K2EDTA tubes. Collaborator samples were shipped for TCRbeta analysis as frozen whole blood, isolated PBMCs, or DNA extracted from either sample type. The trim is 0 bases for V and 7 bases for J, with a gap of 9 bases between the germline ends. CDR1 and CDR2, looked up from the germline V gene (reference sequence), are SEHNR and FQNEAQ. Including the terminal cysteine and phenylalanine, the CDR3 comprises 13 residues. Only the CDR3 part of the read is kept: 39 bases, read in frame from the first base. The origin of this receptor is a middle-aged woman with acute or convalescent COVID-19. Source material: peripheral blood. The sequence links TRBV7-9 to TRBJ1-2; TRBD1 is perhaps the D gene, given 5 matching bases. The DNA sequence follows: TGTGCCAGCAGCTTAGCGGGACTAAGTGGCTACACCTTC. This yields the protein CASSLAGLSGYTF.